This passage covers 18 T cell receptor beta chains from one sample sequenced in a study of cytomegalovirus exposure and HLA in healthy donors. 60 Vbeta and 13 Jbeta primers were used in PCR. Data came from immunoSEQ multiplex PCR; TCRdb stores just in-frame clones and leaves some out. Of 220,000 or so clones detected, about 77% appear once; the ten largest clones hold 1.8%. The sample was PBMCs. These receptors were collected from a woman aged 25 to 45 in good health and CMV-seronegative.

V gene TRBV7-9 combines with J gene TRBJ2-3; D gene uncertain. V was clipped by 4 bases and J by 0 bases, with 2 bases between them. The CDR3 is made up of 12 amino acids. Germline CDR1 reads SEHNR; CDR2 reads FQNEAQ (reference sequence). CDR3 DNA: TGTGCCAGCAGCTCAAGCACAGATACGCAGTATTTT. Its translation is CASSSSTDTQYF.

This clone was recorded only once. CDR3 sequence reads: CASSQREGGSIGAQHF. The CDR3 region has the DNA TGTGCCAGCAGCCAACGGGAGGGGGGATCGATCGGAGCCCAGCATTTT. This chain connects TRBV4-2 to TRBJ1-5; possibly TRBD1 for D (6 bases). Germline V gene sequence: CDR1 LGHNA, CDR2 YNFKEQ. The CDR3 covers 16 residues. Trimming left V 2 bases short and J 11 bases short, with 22 bases between.

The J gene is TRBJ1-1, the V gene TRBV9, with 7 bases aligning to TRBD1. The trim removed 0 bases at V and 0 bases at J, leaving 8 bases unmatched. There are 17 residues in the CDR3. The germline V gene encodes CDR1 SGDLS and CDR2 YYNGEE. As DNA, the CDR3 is TGTGCCAGCAGCGTAGAAGGGACAGTTTCCATGAACACTGAAGCTTTCTTT. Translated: CASSVEGTVSMNTEAFF.

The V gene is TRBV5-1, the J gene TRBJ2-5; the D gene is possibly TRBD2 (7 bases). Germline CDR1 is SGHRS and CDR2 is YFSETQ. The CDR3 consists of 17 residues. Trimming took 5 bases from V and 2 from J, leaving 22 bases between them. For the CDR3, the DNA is TGCGCCAGCAGTCCCAAGGGGGGGGACTCCAGACAAGAGACCCAGTACTTC. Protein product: CASSPKGGDSRQETQYF.

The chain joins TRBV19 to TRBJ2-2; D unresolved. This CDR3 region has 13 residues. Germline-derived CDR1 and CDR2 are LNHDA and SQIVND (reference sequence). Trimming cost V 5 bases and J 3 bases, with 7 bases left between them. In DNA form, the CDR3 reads TGTGCCAGTAGTGAGGTGTACACCGGGGAGCTGTTTTTT. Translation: CASSEVYTGELFF.

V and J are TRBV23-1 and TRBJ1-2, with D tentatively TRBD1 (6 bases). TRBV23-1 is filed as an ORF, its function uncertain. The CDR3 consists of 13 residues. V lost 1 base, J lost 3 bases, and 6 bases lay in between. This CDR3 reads CASSQYRDYGYTF. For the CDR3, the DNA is TGCGCCAGCAGTCAATACAGGGACTATGGCTACACCTTC.

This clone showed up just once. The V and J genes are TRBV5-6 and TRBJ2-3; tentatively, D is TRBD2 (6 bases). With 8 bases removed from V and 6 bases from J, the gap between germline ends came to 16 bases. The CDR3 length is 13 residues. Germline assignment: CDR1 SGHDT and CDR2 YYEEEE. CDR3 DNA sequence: TGTGCCAGTGTTAGCGGAGAGGGGGATACGCAGTATTTT. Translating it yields CASVSGEGDTQYF. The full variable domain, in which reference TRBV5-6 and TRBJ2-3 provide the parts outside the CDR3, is DAGVTQSPTHLIKTRGQQVTLRCSPKSGHDTVSWYQQALGQGPQFIFQYYEEEERQRGNFPDRFSGHQFPNYSSELNVNALLLGDSALYLCASVSGEGDTQYFGPGTRLTVL.

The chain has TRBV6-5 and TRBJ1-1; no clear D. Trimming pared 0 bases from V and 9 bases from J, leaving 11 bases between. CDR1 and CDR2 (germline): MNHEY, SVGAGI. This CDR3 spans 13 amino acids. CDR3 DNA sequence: TGTGCCAGCAGTTACTCGGCCCTAGAGAAAGCTTTCTTT. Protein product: CASSYSALEKAFF.

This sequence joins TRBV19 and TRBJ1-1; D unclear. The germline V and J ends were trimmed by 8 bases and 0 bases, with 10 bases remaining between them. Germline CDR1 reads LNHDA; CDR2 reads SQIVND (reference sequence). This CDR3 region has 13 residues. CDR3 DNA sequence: TGTGCCAGTGGCCAGAGGGTGAACACTGAAGCTTTCTTT. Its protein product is CASGQRVNTEAFF.

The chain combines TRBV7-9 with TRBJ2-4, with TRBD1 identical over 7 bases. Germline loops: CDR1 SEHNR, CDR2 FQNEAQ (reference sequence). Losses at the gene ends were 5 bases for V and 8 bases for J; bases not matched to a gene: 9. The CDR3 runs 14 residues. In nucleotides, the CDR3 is TGTGCCAGCAGCCCCCCCCGGACAGGCGACATTCAGTACTTC. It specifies CASSPPRTGDIQYF.

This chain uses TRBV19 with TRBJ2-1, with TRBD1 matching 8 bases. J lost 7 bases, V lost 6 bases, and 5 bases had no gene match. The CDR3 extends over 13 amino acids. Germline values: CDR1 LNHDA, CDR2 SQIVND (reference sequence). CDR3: CASRGQGWNEQFF. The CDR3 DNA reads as TGTGCCAGTAGAGGACAGGGATGGAATGAGCAGTTCTTC.

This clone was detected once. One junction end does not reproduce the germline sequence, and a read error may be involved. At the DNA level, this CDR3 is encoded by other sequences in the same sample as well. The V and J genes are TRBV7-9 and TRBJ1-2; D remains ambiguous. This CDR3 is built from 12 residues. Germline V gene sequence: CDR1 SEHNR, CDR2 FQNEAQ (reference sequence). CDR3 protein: CSSSLGGRGYTF. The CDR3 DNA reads TGTTCCAGCAGCTTGGGTGGGCGAGGCTACACCTTC. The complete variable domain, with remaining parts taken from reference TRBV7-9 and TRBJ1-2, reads DTGVSQNPRHKITKRGQNVTFRCDPISEHNRLYWYRQTLGQGPEFLTYFQNEAQLEKSRLLSDRFSAERPKGSFSTLEIQRTEQGDSAMYLCSSSLGGRGYTFGSGTRLTVV.

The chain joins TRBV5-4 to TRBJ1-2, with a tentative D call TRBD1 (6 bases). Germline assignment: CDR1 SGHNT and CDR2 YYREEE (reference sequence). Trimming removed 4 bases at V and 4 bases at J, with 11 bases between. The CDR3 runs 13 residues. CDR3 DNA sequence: TGTGCCAGCAGCCATAACAGGGTCTATGGCTACACCTTC. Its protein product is CASSHNRVYGYTF.

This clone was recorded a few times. CDR3 sequence: CASSGVGTGAGEQYF. CDR3 nucleotides: TGTGCCAGCAGTGGCGTCGGGACAGGGGCGGGCGAGCAGTACTTC. The chain is built from TRBV25-1 and TRBJ2-7, with 10 positions matching TRBD1. With 4 bases clipped from V and 6 bases from J, the junction kept 9 bases outside the gene matches. Germline V gives CDR1 MGHDK, CDR2 SYGVNS. The CDR3 sequence is 15 residues long.

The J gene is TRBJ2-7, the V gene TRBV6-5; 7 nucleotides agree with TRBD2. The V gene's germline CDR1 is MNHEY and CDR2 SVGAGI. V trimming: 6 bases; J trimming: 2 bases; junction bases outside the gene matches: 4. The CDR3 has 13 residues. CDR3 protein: CASRVGGAYEQYF. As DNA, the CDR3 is TGTGCCAGCAGGGTGGGAGGGGCCTACGAGCAGTACTTC.

The CDR3 coding sequence is TGTGCCAGCAGCTTAGGGGGGGTCTATGGCTACACCTTC. It codes for CASSLGGVYGYTF. The gene calls are TRBV11-3 and TRBJ1-2, with D perhaps TRBD1 (5 bases). This CDR3 is built from 13 residues. Per germline, CDR1 SGHNT and CDR2 YENEEA. V was trimmed by 1 base and J by 4 bases, leaving 7 bases between them.

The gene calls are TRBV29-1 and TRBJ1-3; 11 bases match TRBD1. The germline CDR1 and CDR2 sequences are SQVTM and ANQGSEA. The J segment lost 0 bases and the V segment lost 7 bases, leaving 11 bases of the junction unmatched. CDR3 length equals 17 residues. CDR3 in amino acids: CSARGTGGTRSGNTIYF. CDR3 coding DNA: TGCAGCGCCAGAGGGACAGGGGGAACTCGCTCTGGAAACACCATATATTTT.

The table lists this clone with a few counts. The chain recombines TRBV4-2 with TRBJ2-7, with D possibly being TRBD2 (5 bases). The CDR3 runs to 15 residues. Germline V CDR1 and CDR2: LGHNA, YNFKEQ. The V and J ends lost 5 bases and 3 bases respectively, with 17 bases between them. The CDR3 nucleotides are TGTGCCAGCAGCAGGCAGCTGGGAGAGGGCTACGAGCAGTACTTC. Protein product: CASSRQLGEGYEQYF.